A single sample is the source of the 21 T cell receptor beta chains below, sequenced in a study of OX40 agonist ivuxolimab in advanced cancers. Assay: immunoSEQ multiplex PCR; the TCRdb copy retains only in-frame clones and omits some. The sample has roughly 60,000 clones; 85% are singletons. The source material was CD4+ or CD8+ T cells sorted from blood, sampled in a trial of the OX40 agonist ivuxolimab. Receptors originate from an adult with an advanced solid tumor such as melanoma, head and neck, liver or kidney cancer.

V usage is TRBV18 and J usage is TRBJ1-1; TRBD1 aligns across 7 bases. V gave up 5 bases and J gave up 0 bases; unmatched junction bases: 3. CDR1 is KGHSH, CDR2 LQKENI, per germline. This CDR3 region has 14 residues. CDR3 DNA sequence: TGTGCCAGCTCAATACAGGGGATGAACACTGAAGCTTTCTTT. This codes for CASSIQGMNTEAFF.

This chain links TRBV21-1 with TRBJ2-1; the D call in the table, TRBD2, was not verified against the DNA. TRBV21-1 is a listed pseudogene. The CDR3 sequence is 13 residues long. CDR3 sequence (DNA): TGTGCCAGCAGCAAAAAGAGCGGCAATGAGCAGTTCTTC. Translated: CASSKKSGNEQFF.

The chain couples TRBV19 to TRBJ2-1, with 14 positions matching TRBD2. The CDR3 totals 16 residues. The J segment lost 7 bases and the V segment lost 6 bases, leaving 8 bases of the junction unmatched. Per the germline V gene, CDR1 is LNHDA and CDR2 is SQIVND (reference sequence). This CDR3 is CASSPGTSGSNNEQFF. CDR3 DNA sequence: TGTGCCAGTAGCCCCGGGACTAGCGGGAGTAATAATGAGCAGTTCTTC.

Here the CDR3 reads CASSIGGLGATDTQYF. The CDR3 DNA follows: TGTGCCAGTAGTATCGGGGGACTGGGAGCCACAGATACGCAGTATTTT. The chain recombines TRBV19 with TRBJ2-3, with a possible D match to TRBD2 (6 bases). This CDR3 has 16 residues. CDR1 LNHDA and CDR2 SQIVND come from the germline V gene (reference sequence). V shed 3 bases and J shed 2 bases, with 15 bases lying between them.

The chain employs TRBV2 and TRBJ2-2; 9 nucleotides line up with TRBD2. The germline gives CDR1 SNHLY, CDR2 FYNNEI. The CDR3 is 16 amino acids. V lost 5 bases, J lost 3 bases, and 7 bases stayed unmatched. The CDR3 DNA follows: TGTGCCAGCAGTCCCACTAGCGGGTTTGACACCGGGGAGCTGTTTTTT. Amino acid sequence: CASSPTSGFDTGELFF.

The rearrangement links TRBV30 to TRBJ1-3, with D maybe TRBD1 (6 bases). V lost 6 bases and J 0 bases, leaving 21 bases between the germline ends. This CDR3 region has 17 residues. CDR1 and CDR2 (germline): GTSNPN, SVGIG (reference sequence). The CDR3 DNA is TGTGCCTGCCTAAGAGACAGGTCCCCCAACTCTGGAAACACCATATATTTT. Protein: CACLRDRSPNSGNTIYF.

J is TRBJ2-7 and V is TRBV9; TRBD1 or TRBD2 may be the D gene (6 bases each). Germline lookup yields CDR1 SGDLS and CDR2 YYNGEE. Trimming shortened V by 4 bases and J by 5 bases, and 19 bases separated the two germline ends. The CDR3 is made up of 15 amino acids. CDR3 coding DNA: TGTGCCAGCAGCAGACAACGGTCGGGGGCGAACGAGCAGTACTTC. It yields the protein CASSRQRSGANEQYF. Filled out from reference TRBV9 and TRBJ2-7, the complete variable domain reads DSGVTQTPKHLITATGQRVTLRCSPRSGDLSVYWYQQSLDQGLQFLIQYYNGEERAKGNILERFSAQQFPDLHSELNLSSLELGDSALYFCASSRQRSGANEQYFGPGTRLTVT.

This chain links TRBV9 with TRBJ2-3; 10 bases agree with TRBD2. V shed 3 bases, J shed 2 bases, and the junction held 9 bases outside the gene matches. Germline V gene lookup returns CDR1 SGDLS and CDR2 YYNGEE. This CDR3 is 17 amino acids long. The CDR3, as DNA: TGTGCCAGCAGCGCCGACACAGCGGGGGGGGTCACAGATACGCAGTATTTT. Translation gives CASSADTAGGVTDTQYF.

The chain links TRBV5-6 to TRBJ2-3; 7 nucleotides line up with TRBD1. Germline CDR1 reads SGHDT; CDR2 reads YYEEEE. The length of the CDR3 is 16 residues. The J segment lost 1 base and the V segment lost 1 base, leaving 6 bases of the junction unmatched. The DNA for the CDR3 is TGTGCCAGCAGCTTGATCTCCCAGGGGGGCACAGATACGCAGTATTTT. Amino acids: CASSLISQGGTDTQYF.

The V and J genes are TRBV6-4 and TRBJ1-6; D unresolved. The V gene lost 0 bases and the J gene lost 6 bases, with 30 bases spanning the gap. The CDR3 length is 22 residues. Germline V lookup: CDR1 MRHNA, CDR2 SNTAGT. For the CDR3, the DNA is TGTGCCAGCAGTGACTCTTTAAGAAAGGACCTTAAGGCACAACGAATTAATTCACCCCTCCACTTT. The encoded protein is CASSDSLRKDLKAQRINSPLHF.

The chain couples TRBV28 to TRBJ2-7; unclear D gene. There are 14 residues in the CDR3. Looked up from germline, CDR1 is MDHEN and CDR2 is SYDVKM. The V end was cut by 5 bases, the J end by 2 bases, with 13 bases between. CDR3 sequence reads: CASSPSGKAYEQYF. As DNA, the CDR3 is TGTGCCAGCAGTCCCTCTGGGAAAGCCTACGAGCAGTACTTC.

This clone turned up a few times. The chain recombines TRBV10-3 with TRBJ2-6, with a possible D match to TRBD2 (6 bases). The CDR3 runs 19 residues. Germline V gene lookup returns CDR1 ENHRY and CDR2 SYGVKD. The V and J ends lost 2 bases and 0 bases respectively, with 17 bases between them. For the CDR3, the DNA is TGTGCCATCAGTGAGGCGACTAGAGGGATTAGCTCTGGGGCCAACGTCCTGACTTTC. Translation gives CAISEATRGISSGANVLTF.

The V and J genes are TRBV15 and TRBJ1-1, with D unclear. The CDR3 has 13 residues. Germline V CDR1 and CDR2: LNHNV, YYDKDF (reference sequence). Between the trimmed V and J ends, which lost 7 bases and 0 bases, there was a span of 9 bases. The chain's CDR3 is CATKEGMNTEAFF. CDR3 bases: TGTGCCACCAAGGAGGGCATGAACACTGAAGCTTTCTTT.

V usage is TRBV28 and J usage is TRBJ1-1; D is ambiguous. CDR1 and CDR2 (germline): MDHEN, SYDVKM. Trimming pared 2 bases from V and 0 bases from J, leaving 7 bases between. This CDR3 region has 14 residues. The CDR3 loop reads CASSLLDVNTEAFF. For the CDR3, the DNA is TGTGCCAGCAGTTTACTGGACGTGAACACTGAAGCTTTCTTT.

The chain recombines TRBV9 with TRBJ1-6; D remains ambiguous. This CDR3 contains 14 residues. Trimming took 4 bases from V and 8 from J, leaving 13 bases between them. Germline CDR1 reads SGDLS; CDR2 reads YYNGEE. This CDR3 reads CASSPGLIHSPLHF. The CDR3 DNA reads as TGTGCCAGCAGCCCCGGACTTATTCATTCACCCCTCCACTTT.

The chain links TRBV10-3 to TRBJ2-3; D is unresolved. The length of the CDR3 is 15 residues. Per the germline V gene, CDR1 is ENHRY and CDR2 is SYGVKD. Trimming stripped 0 bases from V and 2 bases from J, with 9 bases between. CDR3 coding DNA: TGTGCCATCAGTGAGTCGACGCCTGTCACAGATACGCAGTATTTT. Amino acids: CAISESTPVTDTQYF.

The chain has TRBV6-5 and TRBJ1-5, with TRBD1 identical over 7 bases. Germline V CDR1 and CDR2: MNHEY, SVGAGI. Unmatched junction bases numbered 3, after V lost 5 bases and J lost 5 bases. The CDR3 is 13 amino acids. CDR3 in DNA: TGTGCCAGCAGTCCACAGGGGTATCAGCCCCAGCATTTT. It codes for CASSPQGYQPQHF.

This sequence joins TRBV11-1 and TRBJ2-5; TRBD2 matches 8 bases. CDR1 and CDR2 (germline): SGHAT, FQDESV (reference sequence). V lost 5 bases and J lost 4; bases outside the gene matches: 0. The CDR3 spans 12 residues. The CDR3: CASSRGGETQYF. Here the CDR3 DNA reads TGTGCCAGCAGCCGGGGGGGAGAGACCCAGTACTTC.

The chain has TRBV6-5 and TRBJ2-3, with D possibly being TRBD2 (6 bases). This CDR3 is 14 amino acids long. V was cut by 6 bases and J by 3 bases, with 13 bases left in between. CDR1 and CDR2 (germline): MNHEY, SVGAGI. In DNA form, the CDR3 reads TGTGCCAGCAGCCGAGGGACTGCGACAGATACGCAGTATTTT. Translating it yields CASSRGTATDTQYF.

The chain carries TRBV18 and TRBJ2-5; 7 positions agree with TRBD1. V was pared by 4 bases and J by 5 bases, with 7 bases of the junction left unmatched. CDR3 length equals 14 residues. Germline V lookup: CDR1 KGHSH, CDR2 LQKENI. The DNA of the CDR3 is TGTGCCAGCTCACTGGCAGGGGGTCGGGAGACCCAGTACTTC. Translated: CASSLAGGRETQYF.

The rearrangement uses TRBV7-9 and TRBJ2-6; 8 bases match TRBD1. CDR1 is SEHNR, CDR2 FQNEAQ, per germline (reference sequence). Trimming cost V 6 bases and J 4 bases; bases outside gene matches: 17. This CDR3 spans 19 amino acids. Here the CDR3 DNA reads TGTGCCAGCAGGACGGACAGGGTAAACCCGGCTCCCGGGGCCAACGTCCTGACTTTC. This sequence encodes CASRTDRVNPAPGANVLTF.